This T cell receptor beta chain was sequenced during a study of T cell clones after liver transplantation. For the study at large: HCV positivity affected three of eight recipients; the rest lacked autoimmune or viral indications. Subjects received no induction therapy and standard immunosuppression until randomization at 12-24 months post-transplant. Study results and caveats: Donor-reactive sequences fell more than third party-reactive ones, suggesting partial deletion. Graft donor-reactive T cells possibly entered the graft instead of undergoing deletion.

The CDR3 has 15 residues. Germline V gene sequence: CDR1 SGHRS, CDR2 YFSETQ. V lost 4 bases to trimming and J lost 6 bases; unmatched junction nucleotides: 10. Alloreactive TCRbeta sequences came from sequencing proliferating CFSE-low cells in the MLR. Relative to its sample, this clone is medium-sized. The antigen remains unidentified. TCRdb's table, derived via immunoSEQ multiplex PCR, lists solely in-frame clones and lacks some. Here the sample spans approximately 5,300 clones, roughly 41% being singletons. The receptor's source is a human patient who received a liver transplant. T cells may partly derive from the graft donor. Sequenced: CD4+ T cells from cultured PBMCs. The rearrangement joins TRBV5-1 to TRBJ1-1, with TRBD1 matching 9 bases. Here the CDR3 reads CASSRSTGGGAEAFF. The CDR3 DNA follows: TGCGCCAGCAGCAGAAGCACAGGGGGCGGTGCTGAAGCTTTCTTT.